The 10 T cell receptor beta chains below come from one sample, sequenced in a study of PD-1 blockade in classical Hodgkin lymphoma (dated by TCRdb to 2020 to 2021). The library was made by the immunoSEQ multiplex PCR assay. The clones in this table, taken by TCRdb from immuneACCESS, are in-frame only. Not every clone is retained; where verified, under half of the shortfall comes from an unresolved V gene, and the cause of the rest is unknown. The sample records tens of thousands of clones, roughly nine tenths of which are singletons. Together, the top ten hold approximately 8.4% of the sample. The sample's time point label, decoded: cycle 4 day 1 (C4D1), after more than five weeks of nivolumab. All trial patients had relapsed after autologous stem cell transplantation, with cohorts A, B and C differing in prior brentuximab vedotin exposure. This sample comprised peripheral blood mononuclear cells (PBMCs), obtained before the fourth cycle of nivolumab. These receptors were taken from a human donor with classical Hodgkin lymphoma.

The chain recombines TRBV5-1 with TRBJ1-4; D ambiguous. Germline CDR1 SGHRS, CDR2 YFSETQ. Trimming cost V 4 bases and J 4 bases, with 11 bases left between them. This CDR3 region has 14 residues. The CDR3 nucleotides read TGCGCCAGCAGCCAAAATGGGCATAATGAAAAACTGTTTTTT. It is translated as CASSQNGHNEKLFF.

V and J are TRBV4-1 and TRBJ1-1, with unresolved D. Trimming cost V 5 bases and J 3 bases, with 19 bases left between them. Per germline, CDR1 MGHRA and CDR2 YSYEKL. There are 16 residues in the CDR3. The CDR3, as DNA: TGCGCCAGCAGCTCAGCACCGGGCGGGATTGACACTGAAGCTTTCTTT. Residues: CASSSAPGGIDTEAFF.

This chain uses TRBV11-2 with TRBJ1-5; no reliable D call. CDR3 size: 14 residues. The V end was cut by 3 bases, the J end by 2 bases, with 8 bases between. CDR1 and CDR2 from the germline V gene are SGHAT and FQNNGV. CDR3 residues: CASSFWEGNQPQHF. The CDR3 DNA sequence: TGTGCCAGCAGCTTTTGGGAGGGCAATCAGCCCCAGCATTTT.

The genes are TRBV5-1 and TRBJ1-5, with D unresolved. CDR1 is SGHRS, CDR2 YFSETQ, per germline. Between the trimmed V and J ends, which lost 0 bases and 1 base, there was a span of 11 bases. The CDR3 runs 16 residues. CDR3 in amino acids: CASSLEAGMSNQPQHF. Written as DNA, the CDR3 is TGCGCCAGCAGCTTGGAGGCTGGGATGAGCAATCAGCCCCAGCATTTT.

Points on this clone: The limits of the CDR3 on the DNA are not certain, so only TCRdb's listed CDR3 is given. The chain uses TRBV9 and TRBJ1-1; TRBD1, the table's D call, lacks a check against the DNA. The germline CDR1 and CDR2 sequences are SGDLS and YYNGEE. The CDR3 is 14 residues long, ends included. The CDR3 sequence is CASSVATGTGQTFF.

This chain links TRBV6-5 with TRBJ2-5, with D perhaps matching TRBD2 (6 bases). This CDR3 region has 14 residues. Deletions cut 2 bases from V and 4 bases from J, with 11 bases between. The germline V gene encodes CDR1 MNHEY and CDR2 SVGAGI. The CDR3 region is CASSYAGGPETQYF. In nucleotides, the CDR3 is TGTGCCAGCAGTTACGCCGGGGGACCAGAGACCCAGTACTTC.

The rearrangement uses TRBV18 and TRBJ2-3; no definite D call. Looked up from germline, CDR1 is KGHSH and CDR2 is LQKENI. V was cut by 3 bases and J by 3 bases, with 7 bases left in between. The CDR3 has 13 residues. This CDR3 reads CASSPLGTDTQYF. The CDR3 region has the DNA TGTGCCAGCTCACCCCTGGGGACAGATACGCAGTATTTT.

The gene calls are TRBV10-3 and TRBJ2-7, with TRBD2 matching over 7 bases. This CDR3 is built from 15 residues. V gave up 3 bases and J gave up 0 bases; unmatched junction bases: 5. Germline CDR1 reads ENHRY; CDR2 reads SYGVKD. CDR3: CAISERGGVSYEQYF. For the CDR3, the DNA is TGTGCCATCAGTGAACGGGGAGGGGTCTCCTACGAGCAGTACTTC.

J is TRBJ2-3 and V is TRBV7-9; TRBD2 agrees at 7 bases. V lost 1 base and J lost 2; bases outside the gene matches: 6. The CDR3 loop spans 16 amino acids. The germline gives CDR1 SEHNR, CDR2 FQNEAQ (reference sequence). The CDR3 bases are TGTGCCAGCAGCTTAGACTTGTGGGACTACACAGATACGCAGTATTTT. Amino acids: CASSLDLWDYTDTQYF.

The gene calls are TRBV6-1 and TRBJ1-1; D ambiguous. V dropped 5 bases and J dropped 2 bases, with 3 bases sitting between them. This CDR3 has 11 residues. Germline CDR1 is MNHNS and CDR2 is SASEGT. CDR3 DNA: TGTGCCAGCAGTAGCAACACTGAAGCTTTCTTT. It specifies CASSSNTEAFF.